The T cell receptor beta chain described here comes from a study of T-cell reconstitution after alpha-beta-depleted transplantation in children. The authors prepared the TCRbeta library with unique molecular identifiers. From the PCR reads, TCRdb called clonotypes with MiXCR, one entry per CDR3 protein. The repertoire consists of 150,000 to 200,000 distinct CDR3 sequences, with 13% to 15% occurring once and the leading ten covering approximately 13%. This clonotype was found many times. Germline V CDR1 and CDR2: KGHSH, LQKENI. This CDR3 has 13 residues. The V segment lost 3 bases and the J segment 6 bases; nucleotides outside the gene matches: 5.

The sequencing used PBMCs from the stem cell graft donor, collected from the stem cell graft. The sequence was collected from a human donor who donated a stem cell graft to a child with acute lymphoblastic leukemia. The gene calls are TRBV18 and TRBJ2-7, with TRBD2 identical over 7 bases. CDR3 amino acids: CASSPLLATEQYF. CDR3 nucleotide sequence: TGTGCCAGCTCACCCCTACTAGCGACCGAGCAGTACTTC.